This record concerns one TCR beta chain sequence. Its specificity is unknown. The record originates from a study of shared clonotypes between healthy human individuals. Study-level points and caveats: Tissue TCR repertoires likely differ from these blood-only repertoires.

Only in-frame clones appear in the TCRdb table, and some are missing; sequencing was by immunoSEQ multiplex PCR. The top ten clones hold around 0.4% of a sample with roughly 2.2 million clones, under 95% of them seen once. The TCR sequence derives from a man younger than 35 in good health. Some clones in this sample may be carry-over from other donors' samples. Sequencing used naive CD4+ T cells from PBMCs. Indicated subset: CD45RA+ positively selected.

The CDR3 region has the DNA TGCAGCGTGGCGGACAGGGTTCCCTACGAGCAGTACTTC. Translated, it gives CSVADRVPYEQYF. The chain links TRBV29-1 to TRBJ2-7; TRBD1 matches 8 bases. V lost 6 bases and J lost 2; bases outside the gene matches: 6. This CDR3 has 13 residues. Germline CDR1 SQVTM, CDR2 ANQGSEA.